A single sample gave rise to the 16 T cell receptor beta chains below, sequenced in a study of CD8+ T cells in alopecia areata. This sample's treatment: oral pan-JAK inhibitor, 5-10 mg twice daily. Extracted from the samples, RNA was reverse transcribed into cDNA to serve as the sequencing template. Profiled with immunoSEQ multiplex PCR; TCRdb holds only in-frame clones, not every one. The sample holds approximately 180,000 clones, less than 65% seen once. Source: CD4+ T cells sorted from blood, taken at week 24, from a patient treated with tofacitinib. The source of these receptors is a human donor with alopecia areata.

The V and J genes are TRBV4-3 and TRBJ1-1; no clear D. Trimming took 4 bases from V and 2 from J, leaving 14 bases between them. Germline V CDR1 and CDR2: LGHNA, YSLEER. The CDR3 spans 15 residues. CDR3 sequence reads: CASSPGQLRNTEAFF. CDR3 DNA: TGCGCCAGCAGCCCCGGGCAACTACGCAACACTGAAGCTTTCTTT.

The chain recombines TRBV30 with TRBJ2-3, with 9 nucleotides matching TRBD1. Unmatched junction bases numbered 6, after V lost 3 bases and J lost 2 bases. Germline CDR1 is GTSNPN and CDR2 is SVGIG (reference sequence). This CDR3 region has 15 residues. For the CDR3, the DNA is TGTGCCTGGAGCGAACAGGGGGCTTACACAGATACGCAGTATTTT. It specifies CAWSEQGAYTDTQYF.

The chain joins TRBV27 to TRBJ2-5; D is possibly TRBD1 (7 bases). The germline gives CDR1 MNHEY, CDR2 SMNVEV (reference sequence). V was cut by 5 bases and J by 5 bases, with 21 bases left in between. The CDR3 covers 16 residues. The CDR3 reads CASSPRGALGRETQYF. CDR3 nucleotides: TGTGCCAGCAGTCCCAGGGGGGCTCTCGGGCGGGAGACCCAGTACTTC.

The genes are TRBV14 and TRBJ2-5, with 7 bases that match TRBD2. V shed 1 base and J 4 bases; nucleotides not matched to a gene: 6. CDR1 is SGHDN and CDR2 is FVKESK in the germline V gene. This CDR3 has 15 amino acids. The CDR3 coding sequence is TGTGCCAGCAGCCAAGGCGGGGGACGGGGAGAGACCCAGTACTTC. It codes for CASSQGGGRGETQYF.

This clone has only a few counts. The rearrangement joins TRBV11-2 to TRBJ2-5, with D unclear. Per germline, CDR1 SGHAT and CDR2 FQNNGV. There are 13 residues in the CDR3. Trimming cost V 1 base and J 5 bases, with 8 bases left between them. CDR3 residues: CASSLGIKETQYF. CDR3 DNA sequence: TGTGCCAGCAGCTTAGGGATTAAGGAGACCCAGTACTTC.

This clone has more than one count but fewer than ten. The rearrangement links TRBV5-1 to TRBJ1-1; TRBD1 might be the D (5 bases). The germline V and J ends were trimmed by 5 bases and 6 bases, with 20 bases remaining between them. Looked up from germline, CDR1 is SGHRS and CDR2 is YFSETQ. The CDR3 contains 15 residues. This CDR3 reads CASRDPFRDLAEAFF. CDR3 in DNA: TGCGCCAGCAGAGACCCATTCAGGGACTTGGCTGAAGCTTTCTTT. The full variable domain, completed using reference TRBV5-1 and TRBJ1-1, is KAGVTQTPRYLIKTRGQQVTLSCSPISGHRSVSWYQQTPGQGLQFLFEYFSETQRNKGNFPGRFSGRQFSNSRSEMNVSTLELGDSALYLCASRDPFRDLAEAFFGQGTRLTVV.

This sequence joins TRBV5-1 and TRBJ2-5; 9 nucleotides align to TRBD1. CDR3 length: 16 residues. CDR1 is SGHRS and CDR2 is YFSETQ in the germline V gene. Trimming at V came to 4 bases and at J to 5 bases, leaving 12 bases not matched to a gene. CDR3 protein: CASSLRQGGTQETQYF. CDR3 nucleotides: TGCGCCAGCAGCCTTCGACAGGGGGGCACCCAGGAGACCCAGTACTTC.

The table lists this clone with a count of one. The V and J genes are TRBV7-3 and TRBJ2-5; unclear D gene. This CDR3 has 13 amino acids. The V gene's germline CDR1 is SGHTA and CDR2 FQGTGA. Trimming left V 4 bases short and J 2 bases short, with 8 bases between. This CDR3 reads CASSSGRQETQYF. CDR3 DNA: TGTGCCAGCAGCTCCGGAAGACAAGAGACCCAGTACTTC. The variable domain in full, with the rest retrieved from reference TRBV7-3 and TRBJ2-5, is GAGVSQTPSNKVTEKGKYVELRCDPISGHTALYWYRQSLGQGPEFLIYFQGTGAADDSGLPNDRFFAVRPEGSVSTLKIQRTERGDSAVYLCASSSGRQETQYFGPGTRLLVL.

The chain is built from TRBV21-1 and TRBJ1-2. TRBV21-1 is classified as a pseudogene. The CDR3 runs to 13 residues. CDR3 in DNA: TGTGCCAGCAGCAAAGTGGTAGCCAGGGGCTACACCTTC. Amino acids: CASSKVVARGYTF.

V gene TRBV6-5 combines with J gene TRBJ1-4; tentatively, D is TRBD1 (6 bases). From germline, CDR1 is MNHEY and CDR2 SVGAGI. CDR3 length equals 13 residues. Trimming removed 11 bases at V and 8 bases at J, with 18 bases between. The CDR3 DNA reads as TGTGCCTCGTCCCGGGGGCGGGAGGAAAAACTGTTTTTT. The encoded protein is CASSRGREEKLFF.

The chain recombines TRBV5-4 with TRBJ1-2; 8 bases align to TRBD1. The germline CDR1 and CDR2 sequences are SGHNT and YYREEE (reference sequence). V lost 1 base to trimming and J lost 6 bases; unmatched junction nucleotides: 2. CDR3 length: 13 residues. CDR3 DNA: TGTGCCAGCAGCTTGTCAGGGGGCGATGGCTACACCTTC. Translation: CASSLSGGDGYTF.

The rearrangement joins TRBV6-6 to TRBJ1-2, with 9 bases matching TRBD1. Germline lookup yields CDR1 MNHNY and CDR2 SVGAGI (reference sequence). V gave up 6 bases and J gave up 4 bases; unmatched junction bases: 0. This CDR3 is built from 12 residues. The CDR3 loop is CASRQGAYGYTF. The CDR3 nucleotides read TGTGCCAGCAGACAGGGGGCCTATGGCTACACCTTC.

The J gene is TRBJ2-4, the V gene TRBV29-1, with 11 nucleotides matching TRBD1. The CDR3 covers 14 residues. Germline V lookup: CDR1 SQVTM, CDR2 ANQGSEA. J gave up 6 bases and V 4 bases, and 5 bases lay outside the gene matches. CDR3 sequence reads: CSVGAGTGGNIQYF. The DNA for the CDR3 is TGCAGCGTTGGAGCAGGGACAGGGGGAAACATTCAGTACTTC.

This clone appeared once. The chain joins TRBV7-3 to TRBJ2-1; 8 bases map to TRBD2. V dropped 2 bases and J dropped 9; count of bases not matched to a gene: 6. The CDR3 loop spans 14 amino acids. CDR1 and CDR2 (germline): SGHTA, FQGTGA. CDR3 sequence (DNA): TGTGCCAGCAGCTTAGGACTAGCAGGCGGTGAGCAGTTCTTC. This translates into CASSLGLAGGEQFF.

The chain links TRBV20-1 to TRBJ1-1; perhaps TRBD1 as D (6 bases). The V gene's germline CDR1 is DFQATT and CDR2 SNEGSKA (reference sequence). V lost 5 bases to trimming and J lost 12 bases, with 16 bases between them. The CDR3 totals 11 residues. As DNA, the CDR3 is TGCAGTGCTTTTGAGGGGGGGGTAACTTTCTTT. The encoded protein is CSAFEGGVTFF.

J is TRBJ2-2 and V is TRBV5-6; D assignment may be TRBD1 or TRBD2 (6 bases each). Germline values: CDR1 SGHDT, CDR2 YYEEEE. V dropped 4 bases and J dropped 4 bases, with 11 bases sitting between them. The CDR3 is made up of 14 amino acids. The CDR3 loop reads CASSLKGGTGELFF. The DNA of the CDR3 is TGTGCCAGCAGCCTGAAGGGGGGCACCGGGGAGCTGTTTTTT.